These 2 T cell receptor beta chains were all obtained from the same sample, sequenced in a study of shared clonotypes between healthy human individuals. Here immunoSEQ multiplex PCR was the method, and the copy in TCRdb shows in-frame clones only, minus some. The repertoire includes 2 million to 3 million clones, 80% to 95% of them detected once, and approximately 0.37% sits in the top ten. Sequenced: naive CD4+ T cells from PBMCs. Subset in this sample: CD45RA+ positively selected. All receptors come from a man aged 18-30 years in good health. Some clones in this sample may be carry-over from other donors' samples.

DNA for the CDR3: TGTGCCAGCAGCTTAGTGGCAGCAGCGGGGGAGCTGTTTTTT. This codes for CASSLVAAAGELFF. The chain uses TRBV11-2 and TRBJ2-2; D unclear. The length of the CDR3 is 14 residues. Germline values: CDR1 SGHAT, CDR2 FQNNGV. The ends were cut back, 1 base at V and 8 bases at J, with 11 bases in the middle.

The V and J genes are TRBV15 and TRBJ2-4, with D unresolved. Trimming stripped 3 bases from V and 2 bases from J, with 8 bases between. This CDR3 region has 14 residues. The germline V gene encodes CDR1 LNHNV and CDR2 YYDKDF (reference sequence). The CDR3 is CATSSIKPKNIQYF. The CDR3 DNA is TGTGCCACCAGCAGCATTAAACCCAAAAACATTCAGTACTTC.